This entry features one T cell receptor beta chain sequence. Cohort placement rested on clinical history that participants reported themselves. This specimen belongs to a study of blood T cell repertoires in COVID-19. Study background: COVID-19 samples, acute and convalescent, were from the United States, Italy and Spain. PBMCs, B-cell-depleted T cells, or T cells were the source of the cDNA or gDNA that made up the material.

The table came from immunoSEQ multiplex PCR; TCRdb's copy has only in-frame clones and leaves some out. The sample contains 200,000 to 250,000 clones, roughly four fifths of which appear only once. Sequencing input: PBMCs or T cells enriched from blood (not recorded which). The TCR was taken from a man aged 55-75 years who had recovered from COVID-19.

The CDR3 region is CASSYQQGVGGELFF. Here the CDR3 DNA reads TGTGCCAGCAGCTATCAACAGGGGGTCGGCGGGGAGCTGTTTTTT. This chain joins TRBV7-6 and TRBJ2-2; 8 bases match TRBD1. Germline trimming cut 4 bases from V and 7 bases from J; bases unmatched to any gene: 8. CDR1 and CDR2 from the germline V gene are SGHVS and FNYEAQ. CDR3 length equals 15 residues.